This T cell receptor (beta chain) was sequenced for a study of cytomegalovirus exposure and HLA in healthy donors. General study points: Rarity marked most TCR sequences, yet some public TCRs occurred in many donors. Associated with cytomegalovirus, according to the listing, were around 160 TCR beta chains. Cytomegalovirus status was reportedly diagnosed by the classifier with high sensitivity and specificity.

Germline trimming cut 1 base from V and 5 bases from J; bases unmatched to any gene: 5. Germline CDR1 SGDLS, CDR2 YYNGEE. The CDR3 consists of 14 residues. On this clone itself: Antigen specificity is unknown.

Produced via immunoSEQ multiplex PCR; TCRdb's table is partial and in-frame only. This sample has 99,000 or so clones, with 86% found just once. The V and J genes are TRBV9 and TRBJ1-1; 7 positions agree with TRBD1. Sequencing input: PBMCs. This receptor was obtained from a woman in her late teens or twenties in good health and CMV-seropositive. CDR3 in DNA: TGTGCCAGCAGCGTAAGGCAGGGGGAGACTGAAGCTTTCTTT. Translation: CASSVRQGETEAFF.